Listed below are T cell receptor beta chains from one sample, sequenced in a study of T-cell reconstitution after alpha-beta-depleted transplantation in children. In TCRdb, the PCR reads were re-called with MiXCR into one record per CDR3 protein. Of a few hundred thousand distinct CDR3 sequences listed, 9.7% are singletons. Sequences were derived from PBMCs from the stem cell graft donor, sampled from the stem cell graft. The receptors stem from a human donor who donated a stem cell graft to a child with SCID. CDR3s include the opening cysteine and the closing phenylalanine or tryptophan. A D gene is named only where the DNA matches it firmly. Size values are once, few and many counts, or a class for expanded clones, and some rows have none.

j_call	d_call	clone_size	v_call	cdr3_nt	cdr3_aa
TRBJ2-1	NA	many	TRBV29-1	TGCAGCGTTCGACAGTTCTCCCATGAGCAGTTCTTC	CSVRQFSHEQFF
TRBJ2-2	NA	many	TRBV7-2	TGTGCCAGCAGCTTAGTAGGGGTCGGCACCGGGGAGCTGTTTTTT	CASSLVGVGTGELFF
TRBJ2-1	NA	many	TRBV9	TGTGCCAGCAGCCCCCGCGGGGCGGGGAGGTACAATGAGCAGTTCTTC	CASSPRGAGRYNEQFF
TRBJ2-3	NA	many	TRBV5-1	TGCGCCAGCAGCCCCGGGACTAGCACAGATACGCAGTATTTT	CASSPGTSTDTQYF
TRBJ2-5	TRBD1	many	TRBV15	TGTGCCACCAGCAGGGGGGGACAGGGTGTATTAGAGACCCAGTACTTC	CATSRGGQGVLETQYF
TRBJ2-1	TRBD2	many	TRBV12-3/TRBV12-4	TGTGCCAGCAGTACACCGGGTAGCGGGGGGCGGAATGAGCAGTTCTTC	CASSTPGSGGRNEQFF
TRBJ2-1	TRBD2	few	TRBV7-8	TGTGCCAGCAGCTTAGCGGGGGGTCTAGCGGGGGGGCTGGGCAATGAGCAGTTCTTC	CASSLAGGLAGGLGNEQFF
TRBJ2-3	NA	many	TRBV14	TGTGCCAGCAGCCAAGCCCCTACTTCCACAGATACGCAGTATTTT	CASSQAPTSTDTQYF
TRBJ1-5	TRBD1	many	TRBV20-1	TGCAGTGCTCCACGACAGGGGGCGGGCAATCAGCCCCAGCATTTT	CSAPRQGAGNQPQHF
TRBJ1-1	NA	NA	TRBV10-3	TGTGCCATCAGCGGGGACACTGAAGCTTTCTTT	CAISGDTEAFF
TRBJ1-1	TRBD1	many	TRBV18	TGTGCCAGCTCACCAGACAGGGAGTCTGAAGCTTTCTTT	CASSPDRESEAFF
TRBJ2-1	TRBD2	NA	TRBV20-1	TGCTGCGCGACCGGACTAGCGGGGAGAACCTACAATGAGCAGTTCTTC	CCATGLAGRTYNEQFF
TRBJ1-2	NA	many	TRBV7-9	TGTGCCAGCAGCTTGCGAGCGGGGGCCCCCTCATATGGCTACACCTTC	CASSLRAGAPSYGYTF
TRBJ1-4	NA	once	TRBV7-2	TGTGCCAGCAGCCAGCGGGGGACGACAATGGGGGAAAAACTGTTTTTT	CASSQRGTTMGEKLFF